Given below is one TCR beta chain in context. Original methodology: Amplifying reference gene primers gave estimates of nucleated cell counts. Measured with immunoSEQ multiplex PCR; TCRdb has only the in-frame clones, and not every one. V, J and clone size were drawn from that table, and D and trimming were deduced from the DNA. There are under 200,000 clones in the sample; about 83% occur only once, and 3.6% lies in the top ten. The data are from a study of blood T cell repertoires in COVID-19. On the study more broadly: Some COVID-19 samples were acute and others convalescent; all came from the United States, Italy and Spain.

Participants were aged about 18 to 90 years, lived in 25 or so US areas, and enrolled virtually. CDR3 length: 15 residues. The sample comprised PBMCs or T cells enriched from blood (not recorded which). The receptor comes from a woman aged 45-60 years in a cohort exposed to, infected with or recovered from COVID-19 (not recorded which). The chain links TRBV12-2 to TRBJ1-1; the D call of TRBD1 is as the table states it, not checked on the DNA. TRBV12-2 is a documented pseudogene. The CDR3 loop reads CASRDLDSMNTEAFF. CDR3 bases: TGTGCAAGTCGCGACCTGGACAGTATGAACACTGAAGCTTTCTTT.